The rows below give T cell receptor beta chains drawn from one sample of a study of identical twins. TCRdb itself ran the 5' RACE reads through MiXCR, one entry per CDR3 protein. Of about 240,000 distinct CDR3 sequences in the sample, roughly a tenth were seen once. The material sequenced was memory T cells sorted from blood. Every receptor here comes from a man over 45 in good health. Both conserved end residues are part of each CDR3. A D gene is named only where the DNA matches it firmly. For some rows the clone size is stated as once, few or many, or as a class when expanded; others skip it.

V	J	size	D	DNA	CDR3
TRBV2	TRBJ2-1	many	NA	TGTGCCAGCAGTGAGCTAGCTGTGATCTCCTACAATGAGCAGTTCTTC	CASSELAVISYNEQFF
TRBV30	TRBJ1-5	few	NA	TGTGCCTGGAGTGGGGGCGGCAATCAGCCCCAGCATTTT	CAWSGGGNQPQHF
TRBV6-1	TRBJ2-7	many	NA	TGTGCCAGCAGCCCTAACGGGGGGCCTTACGAGCAGTACTTC	CASSPNGGPYEQYF
TRBV30	TRBJ2-2	few	NA	TGTGCCTGGAGTGGCGGGCCCGGGGAGCTGTTTTTT	CAWSGGPGELFF
TRBV5-8	TRBJ2-5	many	NA	TGTGCCAGCAGCTTGTTCTTGGGGCAGACCCAGTACTTC	CASSLFLGQTQYF
TRBV5-5	TRBJ2-3	NA	NA	TGTGCCAGCAGCTGGAGGAGGGGGAGGACAGATACGCAGTATTTT	CASSWRRGRTDTQYF
TRBV7-3	TRBJ2-1	once	NA	TGTGCCAGCAGCTTAAGGGGGGGGGCGGTTGGCAATGAGCAGTTCTTC	CASSLRGGAVGNEQFF
TRBV5-1	TRBJ2-7	many	TRBD2	TGCGCCAGCCGGGCACTAGCGGGAGACTACGAGCAGTACTTC	CASRALAGDYEQYF
TRBV20-1	TRBJ2-1	NA	TRBD2	TGCAGTGCAGCTAGGGTAGCGGGGGGGGACAATGAGCAGTTCTTC	CSAARVAGGDNEQFF
TRBV7-3	TRBJ2-6	NA	NA	TGTGCCAGCAGCCCTAACACAGGGTTCACTGGGGCCAACGTCCTGACTTTC	CASSPNTGFTGANVLTF
TRBV5-5	TRBJ2-3	few	NA	TGTGCCAGCAGCTCCGGGATGCTCACAGATACGCAGTATTTT	CASSSGMLTDTQYF
TRBV11-2	TRBJ2-1	NA	TRBD2	TGTGCCAGCAGCTTACGAGGGTTTGCGCGGGAGGGCCTGAATGAGCAGTTCTTC	CASSLRGFAREGLNEQFF
TRBV2	TRBJ2-7	NA	NA	TGTGCCAGCAGTGAAGCAGCAGGAAGCTCCTACGAGCAGTACTTC	CASSEAAGSSYEQYF
TRBV5-6	TRBJ1-1	many	NA	TGTGCCAGCAGCTTGGACTTTGAAGCTTTCTTT	CASSLDFEAFF
TRBV6-2/TRBV6-3	TRBJ2-1	few	TRBD2	TGTGCCAGCTGGGGTTTCACGGGACTAGCGGGAGCGAATGAGCAGTTCTTC	CASWGFTGLAGANEQFF
TRBV2	TRBJ2-5	many	TRBD2	TGTGCCAGCAGTGAGTCAGCGGGGGTCCAAGAGACCCAGTACTTC	CASSESAGVQETQYF
TRBV5-1	TRBJ2-1	few	TRBD2	TGCGCCAGCAGCTTGCAGGGTTCTAGCGGGATGTACAATGAGCAGTTCTTC	CASSLQGSSGMYNEQFF
TRBV4-3	TRBJ2-2	many	TRBD1	TGCGCCAGCAGGGCCGGGACAGGGTACACCGGGGAGCTGTTTTTT	CASRAGTGYTGELFF
TRBV7-9	TRBJ1-1	few	NA	TGTGCCAGCAGCTTAAATCCTAGTACTGAAGCTTTCTTT	CASSLNPSTEAFF
TRBV12-3/TRBV12-4	TRBJ2-3	few	NA	TGTGCCAGCAGCCCTGTAATCCCCGGGACTACGCAGTATTTT	CASSPVIPGTTQYF